Listed below are T cell receptor beta chains from one sample, sequenced in a study of T-cell memory formation after mild COVID-19. Via MiXCR, TCRdb re-called the 5' RACE reads, giving one row per CDR3 protein. The sample gives a few hundred thousand distinct CDR3 sequences, roughly 15% of which show up once; around 22% is in the top ten. Sequencing was performed on PBMCs or a T cell subset sorted from them (not recorded which). All receptors come from a man aged 18 to 35 who had mild COVID-19 (a few samples of this study predate the infection). Cell type and time point are not known. CDR3s include the opening cysteine and the closing phenylalanine or tryptophan. D genes are given only for firm matches. Only some rows state a clone size, as once, few, many or a class for expanded clones.

D: .; V: TRBV7-9; size: .; length: 15; J: TRBJ1-2; CDR3: CASSPGGATDYGYTF; DNA: TGTGCCAGCAGCCCGGGCGGGGCCACCGACTATGGCTACACCTTC
D: .; V: TRBV19; size: many; length: 14; J: TRBJ1-5; CDR3: CASSIGPRNQPQHF; DNA: TGTGCCAGTAGTATTGGCCCGCGGAATCAGCCCCAGCATTTT
D: .; V: TRBV28; size: .; length: 13; J: TRBJ2-3; CDR3: CASRSPNQGTQYF; DNA: TGTGCCAGCAGAAGTCCGAACCAGGGTACGCAGTATTTT
D: .; V: TRBV5-1; size: .; length: 15; J: TRBJ2-7; CDR3: CASRTSQGGFNEQYF; DNA: TGCGCCAGCAGGACATCACAGGGAGGCTTTAACGAGCAGTACTTC
D: TRBD1; V: TRBV6-6; size: many; length: 14; J: TRBJ1-5; CDR3: CASSDLTGVQPQHF; DNA: TGTGCCAGCAGTGATCTTACAGGGGTTCAGCCCCAGCATTTT
D: TRBD1; V: TRBV6-5; size: .; length: 13; J: TRBJ2-1; CDR3: CASRNRQGGSGFF; DNA: TGTGCCAGCAGGAACCGACAGGGCGGTTCGGGGTTCTTC
D: .; V: TRBV3-1; size: few; length: 17; J: TRBJ1-6; CDR3: CASSQKDGLSYNSPLHF; DNA: TGTGCCAGCAGCCAGAAGGACGGACTCTCCTATAATTCACCCCTCCACTTT
D: .; V: TRBV9; size: .; length: 15; J: TRBJ2-3; CDR3: CASSVGGLVTDTQYF; DNA: TGTGCCAGCAGCGTAGGAGGGTTGGTCACAGATACGCAGTATTTT
D: TRBD1; V: TRBV7-8; size: many; length: 15; J: TRBJ2-1; CDR3: CASSRDRGQYNEQFF; DNA: TGTGCCAGCAGCAGGGACAGGGGGCAGTACAATGAGCAGTTCTTC
D: TRBD2; V: TRBV4-1; size: many; length: 17; J: TRBJ2-3; CDR3: CASSQDFTSGSTDTQYF; DNA: TGCGCCAGCAGCCAAGATTTTACTAGCGGTAGCACAGATACGCAGTATTTT
D: .; V: TRBV6-5; size: .; length: 12; J: TRBJ1-1; CDR3: CASSYGSGEAFF; DNA: TGTGCCAGCAGTTATGGTTCAGGCGAAGCTTTCTTT
D: TRBD1; V: TRBV6-2/TRBV6-3; size: few; length: 13; J: TRBJ1-5; CDR3: CASRGGQPLLQHF; DNA: TGTGCCAGCCGGGGGGGACAGCCATTGCTCCAGCATTTT
D: TRBD1; V: TRBV6-5; size: .; length: 15; J: TRBJ2-3; CDR3: CASSRTGPGTDTQYF; DNA: TGTGCCAGCAGTCGGACAGGACCAGGCACAGATACGCAGTATTTT
D: TRBD1; V: TRBV24-1; size: once; length: 15; J: TRBJ2-1; CDR3: CATSDPGTGYNEQFF; DNA: TGTGCCACCAGTGATCCCGGGACAGGCTACAATGAGCAGTTCTTC
D: TRBD1; V: TRBV10-1; size: .; length: 13; J: TRBJ2-5; CDR3: CASSPGQDGTQYF; DNA: TGCGCCAGCAGCCCGGGACAGGACGGGACCCAGTACTTC
D: .; V: TRBV6-2/TRBV6-3; size: .; length: 14; J: TRBJ2-5; CDR3: CASSSWGDRETQYF; DNA: TGTGCCAGCAGTTCGTGGGGGGACCGAGAGACCCAGTACTTC
D: .; V: TRBV6-2/TRBV6-3; size: .; length: 14; J: TRBJ1-5; CDR3: CASSRREPKQPQHF; DNA: TGTGCCAGCAGTCGGAGGGAGCCCAAGCAGCCCCAGCATTTT
D: .; V: TRBV4-1; size: few; length: 14; J: TRBJ2-1; CDR3: CASSQEGSYNEQFF; DNA: TGCGCCAGCAGCCAAGAAGGTTCTTACAATGAGCAGTTCTTC
D: TRBD2; V: TRBV5-6; size: .; length: 16; J: TRBJ2-5; CDR3: CASSLVRGSTLETQYF; DNA: TGTGCCAGCAGCCTGGTGCGGGGGTCTACCCTAGAGACCCAGTACTTC
D: .; V: TRBV7-6; size: .; length: 15; J: TRBJ2-5; CDR3: CASSLGGSRQETQYF; DNA: TGTGCCAGCAGCTTAGGAGGCAGTCGACAAGAGACCCAGTACTTC
D: .; V: TRBV4-1; size: few; length: 14; J: TRBJ1-5; CDR3: CASSQVPGNQPQHF; DNA: TGCGCCAGCAGCCAAGTTCCAGGGAATCAGCCCCAGCATTTT
D: .; V: TRBV7-2; size: .; length: 14; J: TRBJ2-1; CDR3: CASSSDRTYNEQFF; DNA: TGTGCCAGCAGCTCGGACAGAACCTACAATGAGCAGTTCTTC
D: .; V: TRBV13; size: .; length: 12; J: TRBJ2-7; CDR3: CASSSRGPEQYF; DNA: TGTGCCAGCAGCTCCCGGGGGCCCGAGCAGTACTTC
D: TRBD2; V: TRBV6-5; size: few; length: 16; J: TRBJ2-3; CDR3: CASSYSLAGGSHGQYF; DNA: TGTGCCAGCAGTTACAGCCTAGCGGGGGGCTCGCACGGGCAGTATTTT
D: .; V: TRBV4-3; size: .; length: 15; J: TRBJ2-7; CDR3: CASSQDLGGDYEQYF; DNA: TGCGCCAGCAGCCAAGATCTAGGCGGGGACTACGAGCAGTACTTC
D: .; V: TRBV27; size: .; length: 14; J: TRBJ1-1; CDR3: CASRMSGVISEAFF; DNA: TGTGCCAGCCGAATGAGCGGAGTTATCTCTGAAGCTTTCTTT
D: TRBD1; V: TRBV7-9; size: few; length: 14; J: TRBJ1-2; CDR3: CASSQGQGDYGYTF; DNA: TGTGCCAGCAGCCAGGGACAGGGGGACTATGGCTACACCTTC
D: .; V: TRBV6-5; size: few; length: 15; J: TRBJ1-1; CDR3: CASSTGPWRNTEAFF; DNA: TGTGCCAGCAGTACGGGTCCGTGGAGGAACACTGAAGCTTTCTTT
D: .; V: TRBV7-9; size: .; length: 14; J: TRBJ2-2; CDR3: CASSRAGGPGELFF; DNA: TGTGCCAGCAGCCGAGCCGGGGGCCCCGGGGAGCTGTTTTTT
D: TRBD2; V: TRBV6-4; size: .; length: 16; J: TRBJ2-3; CDR3: CASSETSGGSTDTQYF; DNA: TGTGCCAGCAGCGAAACTAGCGGGGGGTCTACAGATACGCAGTATTTT
D: .; V: TRBV7-9; size: few; length: 13; J: TRBJ1-1; CDR3: CASSPQLNTEAFF; DNA: TGTGCCAGCAGCCCACAGCTGAACACTGAAGCTTTCTTT
D: TRBD2; V: TRBV6-6; size: few; length: 15; J: TRBJ2-5; CDR3: CASSNRDYDQETQYF; DNA: TGTGCCAGCAGCAATCGGGACTACGACCAAGAGACCCAGTACTTC
D: .; V: TRBV4-3; size: many; length: 16; J: TRBJ2-6; CDR3: CASTWDFSSGANVLTF; DNA: TGCGCCAGCACCTGGGACTTTTCCTCTGGGGCCAACGTCCTGACTTTC
D: .; V: TRBV5-4; size: few; length: 12; J: TRBJ1-1; CDR3: CASIQPGVEAFF; DNA: TGTGCCAGCATCCAACCTGGGGTAGAAGCTTTCTTT
D: TRBD1; V: TRBV5-1; size: few; length: 15; J: TRBJ1-2; CDR3: CASSPTGVIRYGYTF; DNA: TGCGCCAGCAGCCCCACAGGGGTTATTCGCTATGGCTACACCTTC
D: .; V: TRBV7-6; size: .; length: 14; J: TRBJ1-2; CDR3: CASSPPAEVKGYTF; DNA: TGTGCCAGCAGCCCGCCGGCGGAGGTAAAAGGCTACACCTTC
D: .; V: TRBV3-1; size: .; length: 13; J: TRBJ1-1; CDR3: CASSQAPNTEAFF; DNA: TGTGCCAGCAGCCAAGCCCCGAACACTGAAGCTTTCTTT
D: .; V: TRBV29-1; size: few; length: 13; J: TRBJ2-3; CDR3: CSVNGGTIDTQYF; DNA: TGCAGCGTGAACGGGGGCACCATAGATACGCAGTATTTT
D: .; V: TRBV12-3/TRBV12-4; size: many; length: 12; J: TRBJ2-3; CDR3: CASGFYTDTQYF; DNA: TGTGCCAGTGGGTTCTACACAGATACGCAGTATTTT
D: .; V: TRBV7-2; size: .; length: 13; J: TRBJ2-1; CDR3: CASSGPGAGEQFF; DNA: TGTGCCAGCTCAGGGCCGGGAGCAGGGGAGCAGTTCTTC
D: .; V: TRBV14; size: .; length: 12; J: TRBJ1-1; CDR3: CASSQMATEAFF; DNA: TGTGCCAGCAGCCAAATGGCCACTGAAGCTTTCTTT
D: TRBD1; V: TRBV5-1; size: .; length: 15; J: TRBJ2-3; CDR3: CASSLPGQGGDTQYF; DNA: TGCGCCAGCAGCTTACCGGGACAGGGGGGAGATACGCAGTATTTT
D: TRBD2; V: TRBV7-3; size: once; length: 14; J: TRBJ2-1; CDR3: CASSSATSGGKWFF; DNA: TGTGCCAGCAGTTCAGCCACTAGCGGGGGGAAATGGTTCTTC
D: .; V: TRBV5-1; size: .; length: 16; J: TRBJ2-1; CDR3: CASSLALLQGYNEQFF; DNA: TGCGCCAGCAGCTTGGCTTTATTGCAGGGTTACAATGAGCAGTTCTTC
D: TRBD1; V: TRBV5-1; size: .; length: 13; J: TRBJ1-1; CDR3: CASSPRQGSEAFF; DNA: TGCGCCAGCAGCCCCAGACAGGGCTCTGAAGCTTTCTTT